The 10 T cell receptor beta chains below were found in one sample sequenced in a study of blood T cell repertoires in COVID-19. This table comes from immunoSEQ multiplex PCR, and its TCRdb copy is limited to in-frame clones, with some not included. The sample comprises approximately 170,000 clones, just under 90% of which are singletons, and 3.7% rests with the top ten. Sequencing was carried out using peripheral blood. All receptors derive from a man aged 18 to 30 with active or convalescent COVID-19.

The chain combines TRBV18 with TRBJ2-7; D possibly corresponds to TRBD1 (6 bases). Germline assignment: CDR1 KGHSH and CDR2 LQKENI. The CDR3 has 14 amino acids. V was shortened by 3 bases and J by 3 bases, with 12 bases between the two germline ends. The CDR3 sequence is CASSPEQGYYEQYF. CDR3 in DNA: TGTGCCAGCTCACCCGAACAGGGCTACTACGAGCAGTACTTC.

The chain carries TRBV24-1 and TRBJ2-2, with TRBD1 as a possible D gene (5 bases). Trimming took 3 bases from V and 3 from J, leaving 10 bases between them. Germline V gene lookup returns CDR1 KGHDR and CDR2 SFDVKD. The CDR3 spans 15 residues. The CDR3 DNA reads TGTGCCACCAGTGATCAGGTGACAGACACCGGGGAGCTGTTTTTT. This codes for CATSDQVTDTGELFF.

V and J are TRBV18 and TRBJ2-7; the D gene is possibly TRBD2 (6 bases). Germline V gene lookup returns CDR1 KGHSH and CDR2 LQKENI. The CDR3 has 11 residues. V dropped 3 bases and J dropped 7 bases, with 7 bases sitting between them. CDR3: CASSPGGEQYF. The CDR3 nucleotides are TGTGCCAGCTCACCCGGGGGTGAGCAGTACTTC.

CDR3 nucleotide sequence: TGTGCCAGCAGTCGGACAGGGAACTATGGCTACACCTTC. As protein: CASSRTGNYGYTF. This rearrangement joins TRBV2 to TRBJ1-2; TRBD1 aligns across 8 bases. V trimming: 5 bases; J trimming: 2 bases; junction bases outside the gene matches: 1. The CDR3 sequence is 13 residues long. CDR1 is SNHLY and CDR2 is FYNNEI in the germline V gene.

This chain links TRBV28 with TRBJ2-7; 10 bases match TRBD2. The trim removed 1 base at V and 4 bases at J, leaving 13 bases unmatched. Germline V gene lookup returns CDR1 MDHEN and CDR2 SYDVKM. The CDR3 covers 18 residues. CDR3 loop: CASSLFLRSSGGDYEQYV. CDR3 in DNA: TGTGCCAGCAGTTTATTTTTACGTTCGAGCGGGGGGGATTACGAGCAGTACGTC.

The chain joins TRBV9 to TRBJ2-7; no reliable D call. The CDR3 extends over 14 amino acids. Looked up from germline, CDR1 is SGDLS and CDR2 is YYNGEE. With 2 bases removed from V and 2 bases from J, the gap between germline ends came to 11 bases. Written as DNA, the CDR3 is TGTGCCAGCAGCGTTTCTCCGGGTCCCTACGAGCAGTACTTC. This translates into CASSVSPGPYEQYF.

The genes are TRBV6-5 and TRBJ1-2, with a possible D match to TRBD1 (6 bases). CDR3 length: 10 amino acids. V was clipped by 6 bases and J by 7 bases, with 6 bases between them. Germline CDR1 and CDR2: MNHEY and SVGAGI. DNA for the CDR3: TGTGCCAGCAGCAGGGGTGGCTACACCTTC. This sequence encodes CASSRGGYTF.

In this sample, this clone turned up a few times. This sequence joins TRBV19 and TRBJ1-6, with TRBD1 matching over 11 bases. Germline-derived CDR1 and CDR2 are LNHDA and SQIVND (reference sequence). The CDR3 loop spans 21 amino acids. V lost 3 bases, J lost 1 base, and 14 bases stayed unmatched. CDR3 amino acids: CASSIPWSGQGAGSYNSPLHF. In DNA, the CDR3 is TGTGCCAGTAGTATCCCTTGGTCAGGACAGGGGGCTGGGTCCTATAATTCACCCCTCCACTTT.

The V gene is TRBV30, the J gene TRBJ1-3; perhaps TRBD1 as D (6 bases). Trimming shortened V by 1 base and J by 4 bases, and 14 bases separated the two germline ends. Germline V gives CDR1 GTSNPN, CDR2 SVGIG (reference sequence). The CDR3 consists of 15 residues. The CDR3 protein is CAWSANRVGGNTIYF. The CDR3 nucleotides are TGTGCCTGGAGTGCAAACAGGGTCGGCGGAAACACCATATATTTT.

V is TRBV6-2 or TRBV6-3 and J is TRBJ2-3; 10 bases match TRBD2. After removal of 4 bases from V and 3 bases from J, the junction contained 4 bases not matched to a gene. The CDR3 extends over 15 amino acids. CDR1 and CDR2 (germline): MNHEY, SVGEGT. The CDR3 loop is CASSWSGRETDTQYF. The CDR3 DNA is TGTGCCAGCAGTTGGAGCGGGAGGGAAACAGATACGCAGTATTTT.